The rows below give T cell receptor beta chains drawn from one sample of a study of cytomegalovirus exposure and HLA in healthy donors. TCRdb keeps only in-frame clones here, not all; method: immunoSEQ multiplex PCR. The sample records under 200,000 clones, over 75% being singletons. The sequencing input was PBMCs. These receptors all stem from a man between 60 and 75 years old in good health and CMV-seronegative. Each CDR3 is given with its conserved first and last residue. A D gene is named only where the DNA matches it firmly. Clone size appears in some rows only: once, few, many, or a class for an expanded clone.

D gene: TRBD1
J gene: TRBJ2-1
V gene: TRBV18
clone size: NA
CDR3 protein: CASSPTRDRAVDEQFF
CDR3 DNA: TGTGCCAGCTCACCAACAAGGGACAGGGCGGTCGATGAGCAGTTCTTC

D gene: NA
J gene: TRBJ1-3
V gene: TRBV29-1
clone size: few
CDR3 protein: CSVEFTSGSFGNTIYF
CDR3 DNA: TGCAGCGTTGAATTTACCTCAGGGTCCTTTGGAAACACCATATATTTT

D gene: TRBD1
J gene: TRBJ1-1
V gene: TRBV19
clone size: NA
CDR3 protein: CASSNRDRGSEAFF
CDR3 DNA: TGTGCCAGTAGTAACCGGGACAGGGGTTCTGAAGCTTTCTTT

D gene: NA
J gene: TRBJ1-4
V gene: TRBV5-1
clone size: NA
CDR3 protein: CASSQDSNEKLFF
CDR3 DNA: TGCGCCAGCAGCCAGGACAGCAATGAAAAACTGTTTTTT

D gene: NA
J gene: TRBJ2-7
V gene: TRBV19
clone size: few
CDR3 protein: CASRRAWQGPYEQYF
CDR3 DNA: TGTGCCAGTAGGAGGGCTTGGCAGGGGCCTTACGAGCAGTACTTC

D gene: TRBD2
J gene: TRBJ2-1
V gene: TRBV4-1
clone size: NA
CDR3 protein: CASSQEWLAGGLNEQFF
CDR3 DNA: TGCGCCAGCAGCCAAGAATGGCTCGCGGGGGGCCTCAATGAGCAGTTCTTC

D gene: NA
J gene: TRBJ1-3
V gene: TRBV18
clone size: NA
CDR3 protein: CASSPRDSISGNTIYF
CDR3 DNA: TGTGCCAGCTCACCGAGGGATTCAATCTCTGGAAACACCATATATTTT

D gene: NA
J gene: TRBJ1-1
V gene: TRBV19
clone size: NA
CDR3 protein: CASSNPGSEAFF
CDR3 DNA: TGTGCCAGTAGCAACCCCGGGAGTGAAGCTTTCTTT

D gene: TRBD2
J gene: TRBJ2-3
V gene: TRBV7-2
clone size: few
CDR3 protein: CASSLVAGGPLGTDTQYF
CDR3 DNA: TGTGCCAGCAGCTTAGTTGCGGGAGGGCCCCTTGGCACAGATACGCAGTATTTT

D gene: TRBD2
J gene: TRBJ2-6
V gene: TRBV5-6
clone size: NA
CDR3 protein: CASSFLAGHSGANVLTF
CDR3 DNA: TGTGCCAGCAGCTTCCTAGCGGGGCACTCTGGGGCCAACGTCCTGACTTTC

D gene: NA
J gene: TRBJ1-4
V gene: TRBV5-1
clone size: NA
CDR3 protein: CASSLGFTRNNEKLFF
CDR3 DNA: TGCGCCAGCAGCTTGGGTTTCACGCGGAATAATGAAAAACTGTTTTTT

D gene: TRBD1
J gene: TRBJ2-5
V gene: TRBV7-9
clone size: NA
CDR3 protein: CASSFQGASAETQYF
CDR3 DNA: TGTGCCAGCAGCTTTCAGGGGGCGTCAGCAGAGACCCAGTACTTC

D gene: NA
J gene: TRBJ1-5
V gene: TRBV4-3
clone size: NA
CDR3 protein: CASSQATDQPQHF
CDR3 DNA: TGCGCCAGCAGCCAAGCTACCGATCAGCCCCAGCATTTT

D gene: TRBD1
J gene: TRBJ2-5
V gene: TRBV7-9
clone size: NA
CDR3 protein: CASSSQGWETQYF
CDR3 DNA: TGTGCCAGCAGCTCACAGGGGTGGGAGACCCAGTACTTC

D gene: TRBD1
J gene: TRBJ2-3
V gene: TRBV10-2
clone size: NA
CDR3 protein: CASSNPRGSTDTQYF
CDR3 DNA: TGCGCCAGCAGTAACCCCAGGGGGTCTACAGATACGCAGTATTTT

D gene: NA
J gene: TRBJ1-1
V gene: TRBV19
clone size: few
CDR3 protein: CASSGWAVASTEAFF
CDR3 DNA: TGTGCCAGTAGTGGTTGGGCCGTAGCGAGCACTGAAGCTTTCTTT

D gene: NA
J gene: TRBJ1-1
V gene: TRBV5-4
clone size: NA
CDR3 protein: CASSLDGGPGTEAFF
CDR3 DNA: TGTGCCAGCAGCTTGGATGGGGGCCCGGGCACTGAAGCTTTCTTT

D gene: TRBD1
J gene: TRBJ1-1
V gene: TRBV9
clone size: NA
CDR3 protein: CASSVATPAGGRQGGMNTEAFF
CDR3 DNA: TGTGCCAGCAGCGTAGCCACGCCGGCGGGGGGAAGACAGGGCGGGATGAACACTGAAGCTTTCTTT

D gene: NA
J gene: TRBJ2-7
V gene: TRBV5-1
clone size: NA
CDR3 protein: CASSLVNEAGGNSYEQYF
CDR3 DNA: TGCGCCAGCAGCTTGGTAAACGAAGCGGGTGGTAACTCCTACGAGCAGTACTTC

D gene: NA
J gene: TRBJ2-7
V gene: TRBV2
clone size: NA
CDR3 protein: CASSLSSSSYEQYF
CDR3 DNA: TGTGCCAGCAGTTTATCTAGCAGCTCCTACGAGCAGTACTTC

D gene: NA
J gene: TRBJ1-1
V gene: TRBV5-8
clone size: NA
CDR3 protein: CAIEAQSNTEAFF
CDR3 DNA: TGTGCCATCGAAGCCCAATCGAACACTGAAGCTTTCTTT

D gene: NA
J gene: TRBJ2-3
V gene: TRBV4-1
clone size: few
CDR3 protein: CASSRSVDTIPDTQYF
CDR3 DNA: TGCGCCAGCAGCCGATCGGTAGACACGATTCCAGATACGCAGTATTTT

D gene: NA
J gene: TRBJ1-1
V gene: TRBV6-1
clone size: NA
CDR3 protein: CASSAKRNTEAFF
CDR3 DNA: TGTGCCAGCAGTGCCAAGCGGAACACTGAAGCTTTCTTT

D gene: NA
J gene: TRBJ1-2
V gene: TRBV5-1
clone size: NA
CDR3 protein: CASSASVNYGYTF
CDR3 DNA: TGCGCCAGCAGCGCAAGCGTAAACTATGGCTACACCTTC